The 20 T cell receptor beta chains below come from one sample, sequenced in a study of beta chain features in type 1 diabetes. The sequenced template was cDNA made from the entire isolated RNA. Sequencing was performed with immunoSEQ multiplex PCR; in TCRdb, only in-frame clones are kept and a portion is missing. The sample lists hundreds of thousands of clones, roughly 31% seen once, with about 0.065% in the top ten. Source material: naive CD4+ T cells from blood. Every receptor here comes from a man between 18 and 35 years old in good health.

The gene calls are TRBV4-2 and TRBJ2-5; tentative D call: TRBD2 (5 bases). The CDR3 is 17 residues long. V dropped 1 base and J dropped 0 bases, with 15 bases sitting between them. CDR1 is LGHNA, CDR2 YNFKEQ, per germline. CDR3 loop: CASSQVLRATYQETQYF. CDR3 in DNA: TGTGCCAGCAGCCAAGTTCTGCGGGCTACGTACCAAGAGACCCAGTACTTC.

The gene calls are TRBV4-3 and TRBJ2-3; 7 nucleotides line up with TRBD1. With V trimmed by 2 bases and J by 3 bases, 2 bases remained unmatched. From germline, CDR1 is LGHNA and CDR2 YSLEER. This CDR3 has 14 residues. The CDR3 region has the DNA TGCGCCAGCAGCCAACAGACAGGGACAGATACGCAGTATTTT. This gives the protein CASSQQTGTDTQYF.

This clone was counted at least ten times. The chain links TRBV30 to TRBJ2-3; TRBD2 matches 7 bases. The germline CDR1 and CDR2 sequences are GTSNPN and SVGIG (reference sequence). This CDR3 is 17 amino acids long. With V trimmed by 0 bases and J by 4 bases, 13 bases remained unmatched. This CDR3 reads CAWSVSPSGRRPDTQYF. In DNA form, the CDR3 reads TGTGCCTGGAGTGTTTCCCCTTCCGGGAGGAGGCCAGATACGCAGTATTTT.

This CDR3 reads CASSLPGQGRGYTF. The CDR3 region has the DNA TGTGCCAGCAGTTTACCCGGACAGGGCCGTGGCTACACCTTC. This chain uses TRBV28 with TRBJ1-2; 8 bases are shared with TRBD1. The CDR3 extends over 14 amino acids. The germline gives CDR1 MDHEN, CDR2 SYDVKM. J was trimmed by 7 bases and V by 2 bases; bases with no gene match: 6.

The chain recombines TRBV30 with TRBJ1-2, with 7 bases fitting TRBD1. V was clipped by 1 base and J by 4 bases; unmatched bases: 6. The CDR3 extends over 14 amino acids. Germline CDR1 GTSNPN, CDR2 SVGIG (reference sequence). The CDR3 reads CAWSATGVPYGYTF. For the CDR3, the DNA is TGTGCCTGGAGTGCCACAGGGGTCCCCTATGGCTACACCTTC.

This clone was seen a few times. The rearrangement joins TRBV13 to TRBJ2-1, with 9 bases fitting TRBD2. The CDR3 consists of 15 residues. V was clipped by 8 bases and J by 5 bases; unmatched bases: 10. Germline V gene lookup returns CDR1 PRHDT and CDR2 FYEKMQ (reference sequence). CDR3 region: CASHGSGRFNNEQFF. The CDR3 nucleotides read TGTGCCAGCCACGGAAGCGGGAGGTTCAACAATGAGCAGTTCTTC.

The V and J genes are TRBV4-3 and TRBJ2-7; D unresolved. This CDR3 contains 18 residues. Deletions cut 4 bases from V and 2 bases from J, with 24 bases between. Germline assignment: CDR1 LGHNA and CDR2 YSLEER. The CDR3 loop is CASSLSPSDNLFPYEQYF. For the CDR3, the DNA is TGCGCCAGCAGCCTTAGTCCATCAGATAATTTGTTTCCCTACGAGCAGTACTTC.

This clone was counted between two and nine times. The chain recombines TRBV18 with TRBJ2-3; maybe TRBD2 (6 bases). V lost 3 bases and J 5 bases, leaving 12 bases between the germline ends. The CDR3 length is 14 residues. Per the germline V gene, CDR1 is KGHSH and CDR2 is LQKENI. The CDR3 DNA sequence: TGTGCCAGCTCACCTCAAGTGGAGGGAGATACGCAGTATTTT. As protein: CASSPQVEGDTQYF.

This clone has just a few counts. The CDR3 DNA reads as TGTGCCAGCAGGCCTCAGACGGGTAGGGGAGATACGCAGTATTTT. It specifies CASRPQTGRGDTQYF. The rearrangement uses TRBV5-6 and TRBJ2-3; TRBD1 might be the D (5 bases). The CDR3 has 15 residues. Germline V gene sequence: CDR1 SGHDT, CDR2 YYEEEE. Between the trimmed V and J ends, which lost 5 bases and 5 bases, there was a span of 18 bases.

This clone was seen only a few times. The gene calls are TRBV4-2 and TRBJ2-1; D gene uncertain. The CDR3 is 15 residues long. Germline-derived CDR1 and CDR2 are LGHNA and YNFKEQ. The V end lost 6 bases, the J end lost 6 bases, and 18 bases lay between the germline ends. CDR3 amino acids: CASSHVPTNSNEQFF. The CDR3, as DNA: TGTGCCAGCAGTCACGTCCCGACCAACAGCAATGAGCAGTTCTTC.

A note on this clone: Other DNA sequences within the sample encode an identical CDR3. The J gene is TRBJ2-7, the V gene TRBV29-1, with D maybe TRBD2 (6 bases). V was clipped by 4 bases and J by 2 bases, with 9 bases between them. In germline, CDR1 is SQVTM, CDR2 ANQGSEA. This CDR3 has 12 amino acids. CDR3 nucleotides: TGCAGCGTTGGACGGGGGACCTACGAGCAGTACTTC. Protein sequence: CSVGRGTYEQYF.

In this sample, this clone turned up a few times. This sequence joins TRBV7-2 and TRBJ2-3; maybe TRBD1 (6 bases). The ends were cut back, 5 bases at V and 6 bases at J, with 12 bases in the middle. The V gene's germline CDR1 is SGHTA and CDR2 FQGNSA. The CDR3 is made up of 13 amino acids. In nucleotides, the CDR3 is TGTGCCAGCAGCCCCCAGGGGCGGGATACGCAGTATTTT. This sequence encodes CASSPQGRDTQYF.

CDR3 DNA: TGTGCCTGGAGTGTAAGGAGGCAGGGAAACACTGAAGCTTTCTTT. It translates to CAWSVRRQGNTEAFF. The chain has TRBV30 and TRBJ1-1; possibly TRBD1 for D (5 bases). V was pared by 0 bases and J by 2 bases, with 13 bases between. The CDR3 sequence is 15 residues long. Germline CDR1 is GTSNPN and CDR2 is SVGIG (reference sequence).

V usage is TRBV6-5 and J usage is TRBJ1-2, with D uncertain. Deletions cut 5 bases from V and 10 bases from J, with 11 bases between. The CDR3 is 11 amino acids. In germline, CDR1 is MNHEY, CDR2 SVGAGI. In nucleotides, the CDR3 is TGTGCCAGCAGTGGACGCGGTGACTACACCTTC. Protein product: CASSGRGDYTF.

This clone was seen more than once but under ten times. This chain links TRBV29-1 with TRBJ1-1; tentatively, D is TRBD1 (6 bases). The CDR3 has 13 amino acids. V gave up 4 bases and J gave up 5 bases, with 14 bases separating them. From germline, CDR1 is SQVTM and CDR2 ANQGSEA. In DNA form, the CDR3 reads TGCAGCGTTGGGGGAACAGGGTTAACTGAAGCTTTCTTT. It codes for CSVGGTGLTEAFF.

This clone has more than one count but fewer than ten. The chain employs TRBV30 and TRBJ2-5; TRBD2 aligns across 10 bases. This CDR3 has 14 residues. The ends lost 5 bases at V and 4 bases at J; junction bases unmatched: 7. From germline, CDR1 is GTSNPN and CDR2 SVGIG (reference sequence). CDR3 DNA: TGTGCCTGGGTCCCGGGACTAGCGCCAGAGACCCAGTACTTC. Protein: CAWVPGLAPETQYF.

The genes are TRBV29-1 and TRBJ2-3, with TRBD2 as a possible D gene (5 bases). V was clipped by 4 bases and J by 0 bases, with 14 bases between them. There are 15 residues in the CDR3. Germline-derived CDR1 and CDR2 are SQVTM and ANQGSEA. CDR3 bases: TGCAGCGTTGTCCCGCGGGTTACTAGCACAGATACGCAGTATTTT. Residues: CSVVPRVTSTDTQYF.

A few counts support this clone. The chain recombines TRBV29-1 with TRBJ2-3; D remains ambiguous. V was cut by 3 bases and J by 1 base, with 8 bases left in between. Per germline, CDR1 SQVTM and CDR2 ANQGSEA. The CDR3 consists of 13 residues. The CDR3 DNA follows: TGCAGCGTTGAGTCCACACGCACAGATACGCAGTATTTT. It translates to CSVESTRTDTQYF.

The J gene is TRBJ1-5, the V gene TRBV29-1, with 11 bases identical to TRBD1. Trimming at V came to 4 bases and at J to 7 bases, leaving 3 bases not matched to a gene. Germline CDR1 reads SQVTM; CDR2 reads ANQGSEA. The CDR3 sequence is 13 residues long. The CDR3 DNA reads as TGCAGCGTTGGGACAGGGGGCGCGCAGCCCCAGCATTTT. Translating gives CSVGTGGAQPQHF. Together with reference TRBV29-1 and TRBJ1-5, the CDR3 gives the full variable domain: SAVISQKPSRDICQRGTSLTIQCQVDSQVTMMFWYRQQPGQSLTLIATANQGSEATYESGFVIDKFPISRPNLTFSTLTVSNMSPEDSSIYLCSVGTGGAQPQHFGDGTRLSIL.

There are a few counts of this clone. This sequence joins TRBV25-1 and TRBJ2-3; D is uncertain. There are 12 residues in the CDR3. Deletions cut 6 bases from V and 1 base from J, with 5 bases between. In germline, CDR1 is MGHDK, CDR2 SYGVNS. The CDR3 region is CASRWGTDTQYF. CDR3 nucleotide sequence: TGTGCCAGCAGGTGGGGCACAGATACGCAGTATTTT.